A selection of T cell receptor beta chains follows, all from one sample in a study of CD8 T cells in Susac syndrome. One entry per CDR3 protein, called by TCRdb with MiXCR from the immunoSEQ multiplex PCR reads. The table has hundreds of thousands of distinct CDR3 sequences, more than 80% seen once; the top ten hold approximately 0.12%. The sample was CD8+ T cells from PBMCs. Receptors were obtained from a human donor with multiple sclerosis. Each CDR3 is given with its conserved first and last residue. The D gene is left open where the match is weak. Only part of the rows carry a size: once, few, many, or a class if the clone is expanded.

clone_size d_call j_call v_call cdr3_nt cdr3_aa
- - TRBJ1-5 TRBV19 TGTGCCAGTAGTACGGACGGGAGGAATCAGCCCCAGCATTTT CASSTDGRNQPQHF
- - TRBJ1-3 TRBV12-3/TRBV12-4 TGTGCCAGCAGACCCCCGGGGGAACTCCCTGGAAACACCATATATTTT CASRPPGELPGNTIYF
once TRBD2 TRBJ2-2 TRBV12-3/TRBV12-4 TGTGCCAGCAGTTTTCCGGATAGCGGGGGAGTCCCGAACACCGGGGAGCTGTTTTTT CASSFPDSGGVPNTGELFF
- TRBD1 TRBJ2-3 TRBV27 TGTGCCAGCAGGCGGACAGGTTTCTCCACAGATACGCAGTATTTT CASRRTGFSTDTQYF
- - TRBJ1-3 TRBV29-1 TGCAGCGTTGAAGACCAGCCGACAGGCCGCTCTGGAAACACCATATATTTT CSVEDQPTGRSGNTIYF
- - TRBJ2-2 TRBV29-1 TGCAGCGCGGCGGGTGACGGGACCGGGGAGCTGTTTTTT CSAAGDGTGELFF
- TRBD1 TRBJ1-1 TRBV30 TGTGCCTGGAGTGTAGACAGGGAAGATGAAGCTTTCTTT CAWSVDREDEAFF
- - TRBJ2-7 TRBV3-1 TGTGCCAGCAGCCCAAACTATTGGGAGCAGTACTTC CASSPNYWEQYF
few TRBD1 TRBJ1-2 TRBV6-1 TGTGCCAGCAGTGGGACAGGGGGGGACGGCTACACCTTC CASSGTGGDGYTF
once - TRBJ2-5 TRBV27 TGTGCCAGCAGTATAAGGGGTGTTTCCTGGGAGACCCAGTACTTC CASSIRGVSWETQYF
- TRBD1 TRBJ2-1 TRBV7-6 TGTGCCAGCAGCAAACTCGGACAGGGGAGCTCCTACAATGAGCAGTTCTTC CASSKLGQGSSYNEQFF
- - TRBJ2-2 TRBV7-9 TGTGCCAGCAGCCAAGATCACCCCGCCTTAAACACCGGGGAGCTGTTTTTT CASSQDHPALNTGELFF
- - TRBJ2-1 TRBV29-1 TGCAGCGATCGGGAGAGGAACAATGAGCAGTTCTTC CSDRERNNEQFF
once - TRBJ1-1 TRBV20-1 TGCAGTGCTAGAGGGATTGACCGGGACATCAAATGGGACACTGAAGCTTTCTTT CSARGIDRDIKWDTEAFF
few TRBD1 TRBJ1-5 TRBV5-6 TGTGCCAGCAGTTCACAGGGGAATCAGCCCCAGCATTTT CASSSQGNQPQHF
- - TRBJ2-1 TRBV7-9 TGTGCCAGCAGCCAATCTACCTACTCATACAATGAGCAGTTCTTC CASSQSTYSYNEQFF
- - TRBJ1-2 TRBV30 TGTGCCTTGACAGAATCTAACTATGGCTACACCTTC CALTESNYGYTF
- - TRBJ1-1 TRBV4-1 TGCGCCAGCAGCCAAGTTGGGCGGTGGGCGAACACTGAAGCTTTCTTT CASSQVGRWANTEAFF
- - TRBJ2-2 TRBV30 TGTGCCCGGACGACGGGAGACACCGGGGAGCTGTTTTTT CARTTGDTGELFF
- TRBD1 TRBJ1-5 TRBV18 TGTGCCAGCTCATCAGATACAGGGGGCGAGGAGTATAGCAATCAGCCCCAGCATTTT CASSSDTGGEEYSNQPQHF
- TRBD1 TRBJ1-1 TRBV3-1 TGTGCCAGCAGCCAATCGACAGGGTGGTACACTGAAGCTTTCTTT CASSQSTGWYTEAFF
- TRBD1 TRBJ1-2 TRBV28 TGTGCCAGCAGTTTTCGCGACAGGGGCGACACCTTC CASSFRDRGDTF
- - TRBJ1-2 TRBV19 TGTGCCAGTAGTATTACCGGGGGCGATGGCTACACCTTC CASSITGGDGYTF
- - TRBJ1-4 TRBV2 TGTGCCAGCAGTATCTCCTTTGGTGCAACTAATGAAAAACTGTTTTTT CASSISFGATNEKLFF
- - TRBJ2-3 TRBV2 TGTGCCAGCAGTAAAGACCCGGCGTATTTT CASSKDPAYF
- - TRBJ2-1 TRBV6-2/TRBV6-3 TGTGCCAGCAGTTACTACGGAGATTACAATGAGCAGTTCTTC CASSYYGDYNEQFF
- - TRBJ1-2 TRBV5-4 TGTGCCAGCAGCTCCGGGAGGGAGGACAACTATGGCTACACCTTC CASSSGREDNYGYTF
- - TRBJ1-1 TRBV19 TGTGCCAGTAGTCCCCGGGTAGGGATATGGGAATTGAACACTGAAGCTTTCTTT CASSPRVGIWELNTEAFF
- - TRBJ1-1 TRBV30 TGTGCCTGGAGGCGCTCCTACACTGAAGCTTTCTTT CAWRRSYTEAFF
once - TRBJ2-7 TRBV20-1 TGCAGTGCTAGGAAGGCCTACGAGCAGTACTTC CSARKAYEQYF
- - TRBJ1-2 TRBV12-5 TGTGCTAGTGGTTTCTCCCCAACGGCGCATGATGGCTACACCTTC CASGFSPTAHDGYTF
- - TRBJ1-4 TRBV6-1 TGTGCCAGCAGCGGGACGGCCGCAACTAATGAAAAACTGTTTTTT CASSGTAATNEKLFF
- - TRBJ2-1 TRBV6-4 TGTGCCAGCAGTGACTCTGGCGGGAACTACAATGAGCAGTTCTTC CASSDSGGNYNEQFF
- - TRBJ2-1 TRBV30 TGTGCCTGGAGCGAGGCGGGCTACAATGAGCAGTTCTTC CAWSEAGYNEQFF
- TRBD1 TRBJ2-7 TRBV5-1 TGCGCCAGCAGCCCGCGCGGGACAGGGAACTACGAGCAGTACTTC CASSPRGTGNYEQYF
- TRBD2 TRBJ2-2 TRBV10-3 TGTGCCATCCTGGGACTAGCGGGAGGCCCTCGGACCGGGGAGCTGTTTTTT CAILGLAGGPRTGELFF
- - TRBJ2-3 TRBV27 TGTGCCAGCAGTCTGTACCAAACAGATACGCAGTATTTT CASSLYQTDTQYF
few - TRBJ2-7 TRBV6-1 TGTGCCAGCAGACCCGGGACCTACGAGCAGTACTTC CASRPGTYEQYF
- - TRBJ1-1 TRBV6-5 TGTGCCAGCAGTTTGACAGCATATTACACTGAAGCTTTCTTT CASSLTAYYTEAFF
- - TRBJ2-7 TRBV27 TGTGCCAGCAGTTATGGATTTACCTACGAGCAGTACTTC CASSYGFTYEQYF
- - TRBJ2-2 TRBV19 TGTGCCAGTAGTATAGTACCCGGGGAGCTGTTTTTT CASSIVPGELFF
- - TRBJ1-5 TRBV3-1 TGTGCCAGCAGCCAGGACCACGATCAGCCCCAGCATTTT CASSQDHDQPQHF
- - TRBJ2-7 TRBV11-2 TGTGCCAGCAGCTTAGTACGCTACCAACCCGAGCAGTACTTC CASSLVRYQPEQYF
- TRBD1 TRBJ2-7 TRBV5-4 TGTGCCAGCAGCCCAAGGACAGGGAGCCACGAGCAGTACTTC CASSPRTGSHEQYF
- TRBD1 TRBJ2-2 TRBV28 TGTGCCAGCAGTCCCAGGGCAGGGGGGAACACCGGGGAGCTGTTTTTT CASSPRAGGNTGELFF
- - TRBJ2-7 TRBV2 TGTGCCAGCAGTGGGGCCGGCTACGAGCAGTACTTC CASSGAGYEQYF
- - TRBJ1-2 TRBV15 TGTGCCACCAGCAGAGACAGGGGATTAAGCTATGGCTACACCTTC CATSRDRGLSYGYTF
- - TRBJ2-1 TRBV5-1 TGCGCCAGCAGCTTGGGACTGCCCGTCAATGAGCAGTTCTTC CASSLGLPVNEQFF
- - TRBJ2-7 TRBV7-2 TGTGCCAGCAGCGGGGGGGAGACAGGCTCCTACGAGCAGTACTTC CASSGGETGSYEQYF
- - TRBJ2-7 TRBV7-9 TGTGCCAGCAGCGACACGGACGGTGCCTACGAGCAGTACTTC CASSDTDGAYEQYF
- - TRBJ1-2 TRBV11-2 TGTGCCATCGACTCCCTTGGGCAGCCCTATGGCTACACCTTC CAIDSLGQPYGYTF
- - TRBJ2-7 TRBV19 TGTGCCAGCAAGAGGAAGGGTTATCACGAGCAGTACTTC CASKRKGYHEQYF
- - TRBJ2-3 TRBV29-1 TGCAGCGTTGGGGGGGCTAGCACAGATACGCAGTATTTT CSVGGASTDTQYF
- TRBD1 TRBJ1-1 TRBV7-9 TGTGCCAGCAGCCCCCGGGACAGGGGGTCTGAAGCTTTCTTT CASSPRDRGSEAFF
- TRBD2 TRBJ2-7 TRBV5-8 TGTGCCAGCAGCGGACTAGCGGGAGTTCCCTACGAGCAGTACTTC CASSGLAGVPYEQYF
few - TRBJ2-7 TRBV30 TGTGCCTGGACAGGGGGGCATAACGAGCAGTACTTC CAWTGGHNEQYF
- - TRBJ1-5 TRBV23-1 TGCGCCAGCAGTCAACCAAAATTCCTCTCCGGGTCTCCTCCTAGGGCGCCCCAGCATTTT CASSQPKFLSGSPPRAPQHF